Shown below are 18 T cell receptor beta chains from a single sample sequenced in a study of shared clonotypes between healthy human individuals (dated by TCRdb to about 2020). The method was the immunoSEQ multiplex PCR assay. The table was pulled from immuneACCESS by TCRdb, which kept in-frame rearrangements only. Such tables lose some clones; where checked, under half of the loss comes from unresolved V genes, and the rest has no known cause. The sample table lists some 1,100,000 clones, more than 75% of them with a count of one. The ten largest clones add up to approximately 0.56% of the sample. The source material was memory CD4+ T cells from PBMCs. The cell subset or site label on this specimen signifies: CD45RA-negative fraction. These receptor sequences come from a man aged 18 to 35 in good health. Some clones in this sample may be carry-over from other donors' samples.

This clone came up a few times. This rearrangement joins TRBV7-9 to TRBJ2-1, with D uncertain. Germline V CDR1 and CDR2: SEHNR, FQNEAQ (reference sequence). Between the trimmed V and J ends, which lost 2 bases and 7 bases, there was a span of 15 bases. This CDR3 region has 15 residues. The CDR3, as DNA: TGTGCCAGCAGCTTACGGTCTGGGCAGGAAAATGAGCAGTTCTTC. Translation gives CASSLRSGQENEQFF.

The chain combines TRBV6-1 with TRBJ2-7, with D uncertain. The CDR3 spans 14 residues. V lost 5 bases and J lost 0, with 11 bases in between. Germline values: CDR1 MNHNS, CDR2 SASEGT. CDR3 sequence reads: CASSTQDNSYEQYF. In DNA, the CDR3 is TGTGCCAGCAGTACGCAGGATAACTCCTACGAGCAGTACTTC.

Remarks on this clone: The same CDR3 also results from other DNA sequences found in this sample. The rearrangement uses TRBV18 and TRBJ2-5; no reliable D call. V shed 5 bases and J shed 0 bases, with 1 base lying between them. The CDR3 runs 11 residues. Germline lookup yields CDR1 KGHSH and CDR2 LQKENI. The CDR3 sequence is CASSYQETQYF. CDR3 nucleotide sequence: TGTGCCAGCTCATACCAAGAGACCCAGTACTTC.

The chain is built from TRBV27 and TRBJ1-1; 8 bases match TRBD1. This CDR3 has 14 amino acids. Per germline, CDR1 MNHEY and CDR2 SMNVEV (reference sequence). After removal of 6 bases from V and 6 bases from J, the junction contained 9 bases not matched to a gene. CDR3 residues: CASRQTGVGAEAFF. CDR3 DNA sequence: TGTGCCAGCAGACAGACAGGGGTCGGAGCTGAAGCTTTCTTT.

As DNA, the CDR3 is TGTGCCAGCCAACCACCAGGGTCGCGCACTGAAGCTTTCTTT. Translation: CASQPPGSRTEAFF. This rearrangement joins TRBV18 to TRBJ1-1; D may be TRBD1 (5 bases). The CDR3 runs to 14 residues. Germline V gene sequence: CDR1 KGHSH, CDR2 LQKENI. Trimming pared 8 bases from V and 4 bases from J, leaving 17 bases between.

The rearrangement uses TRBV19 and TRBJ1-1; 7 positions match TRBD1. The CDR3 contains 12 residues. Germline values: CDR1 LNHDA, CDR2 SQIVND (reference sequence). After removal of 6 bases from V and 10 bases from J, the junction contained 8 bases not matched to a gene. As DNA, the CDR3 is TGTGCCAGTAGCACAGGGGTAGTCGTAGCTTTCTTT. The encoded protein is CASSTGVVVAFF.

V is TRBV28 and J is TRBJ1-5, with unresolved D. The germline V gene encodes CDR1 MDHEN and CDR2 SYDVKM. V lost 5 bases and J lost 10, with 12 bases in between. The CDR3 extends over 12 amino acids. The CDR3, as DNA: TGTGCCAGCAGTATCCCGGTGGGACCCCAGCATTTT. This encodes CASSIPVGPQHF.

J is TRBJ2-2 and V is TRBV28; TRBD1 aligns across 7 bases. Germline lookup yields CDR1 MDHEN and CDR2 SYDVKM. J lost 8 bases, V lost 8 bases, and 8 bases had no gene match. There are 13 residues in the CDR3. CDR3 in DNA: TGTGCCAGCGGCACAGACAGGGCAGGGGAGCTGTTTTTT. Translated, it gives CASGTDRAGELFF.

The chain carries TRBV5-1 and TRBJ2-7; D unclear. CDR1 is SGHRS and CDR2 is YFSETQ in the germline V gene. The CDR3 sequence is 15 residues long. V gave up 2 bases and J gave up 3 bases, with 15 bases separating them. CDR3 DNA: TGCGCCAGCAGCTTACTGGCCGCGACTTACTACGAGCAGTACTTC. Amino acids: CASSLLAATYYEQYF.

The chain employs TRBV5-4 and TRBJ1-2; a possible D gene is TRBD1 (5 bases). The CDR3 has 19 amino acids. V was trimmed by 1 base and J by 0 bases, leaving 22 bases between them. Germline V gene data show CDR1 as SGHNT and CDR2 as YYREEE (reference sequence). CDR3: CASSLLGPWGFQANYGYTF. CDR3 DNA: TGTGCCAGCAGCTTGTTGGGGCCTTGGGGTTTCCAAGCTAACTATGGCTACACCTTC.

The chain recombines TRBV28 with TRBJ1-5; 8 nucleotides align to TRBD1. Germline trimming cut 2 bases from V and 13 bases from J; bases unmatched to any gene: 7. The CDR3 covers 13 residues. Germline CDR1 and CDR2: MDHEN and SYDVKM. The CDR3 region is CASSLPRDRLQHF. As DNA, the CDR3 is TGTGCCAGCAGTTTACCGAGGGACAGGTTACAGCATTTT.

The chain joins TRBV9 to TRBJ2-1, with 11 bases aligning to TRBD1. The CDR3 has 16 residues. V shed 4 bases and J 4 bases; nucleotides not matched to a gene: 7. Germline V gives CDR1 SGDLS, CDR2 YYNGEE. The CDR3 DNA sequence: TGTGCCAGCAGCCCGACCGGGACAGGGGGATACAATGAGCAGTTCTTC. Translated: CASSPTGTGGYNEQFF.

The V gene is TRBV10-3, the J gene TRBJ1-2; D is unresolved. Germline V CDR1 and CDR2: ENHRY, SYGVKD. CDR3 length: 14 residues. Trimming shortened V by 5 bases and J by 4 bases, and 14 bases separated the two germline ends. CDR3: CAISSDLGIYGYTF. CDR3 coding DNA: TGTGCCATCAGTTCCGACCTGGGTATCTATGGCTACACCTTC.

The genes are TRBV14 and TRBJ2-7; D remains ambiguous. CDR3 size: 15 residues. Germline V gives CDR1 SGHDN, CDR2 FVKESK. V lost 1 base, J lost 4 bases, and 14 bases lay in between. CDR3 loop: CASSQVMTSAYEQYF. CDR3 in DNA: TGTGCCAGCAGCCAAGTTATGACAAGCGCGTACGAGCAGTACTTC. The variable domain in full, completed from reference TRBV14 and TRBJ2-7, reads EAGVTQFPSHSVIEKGQTVTLRCDPISGHDNLYWYRRVMGKEIKFLLHFVKESKQDESGMPNNRFLAERTGGTYSTLKVQPAELEDSGVYFCASSQVMTSAYEQYFGPGTRLTVT.

The chain joins TRBV28 to TRBJ1-4; 7 positions match TRBD1. The CDR3 extends over 15 amino acids. Germline V gene data show CDR1 as MDHEN and CDR2 as SYDVKM. The trim removed 5 bases at V and 8 bases at J, leaving 11 bases unmatched. CDR3 nucleotides: TGTGCCAGCAGTGGCGGAGACAGGGCATCCGAAAAACTGTTTTTT. The encoded protein is CASSGGDRASEKLFF.

The chain recombines TRBV28 with TRBJ1-3, with D uncertain. Germline assignment: CDR1 MDHEN and CDR2 SYDVKM. Deletions cut 5 bases from V and 0 bases from J, with 5 bases between. The CDR3 has 13 amino acids. CDR3 residues: CASSPPSGNTIYF. CDR3 DNA sequence: TGTGCCAGCAGTCCTCCCTCTGGAAACACCATATATTTT.

The chain is built from TRBV5-6 and TRBJ2-3; D call uncertain. The V gene lost 2 bases and the J gene lost 6 bases, with 13 bases spanning the gap. Germline V gene data show CDR1 as SGHDT and CDR2 as YYEEEE. There are 14 residues in the CDR3. DNA of the CDR3: TGTGCCAGCAGCTTATCACCACTGGGCGATACGCAGTATTTT. Translated: CASSLSPLGDTQYF.

This clone was detected only once. This rearrangement joins TRBV5-1 to TRBJ2-3; no reliable D call. V lost 4 bases to trimming and J lost 4 bases, with 10 bases between them. CDR3 length: 13 amino acids. Germline loops: CDR1 SGHRS, CDR2 YFSETQ. For the CDR3, the DNA is TGCGCCAGCAGCCCTCGGTCCGCAGATACGCAGTATTTT. Translated: CASSPRSADTQYF.